These T cell receptor beta chains were read from a single sample in a study of blood T cell repertoires in COVID-19. Data came from immunoSEQ multiplex PCR; TCRdb stores just in-frame clones and leaves some out. This sample has 150,000 or so clones, with about 80% found just once. Sample: peripheral blood. Every receptor here comes from a woman aged 60-70 years with acute or convalescent COVID-19. Both conserved end residues are part of each CDR3. A D gene is named only where the DNA matches it firmly. Size values are once, few and many counts, or a class for expanded clones, and some rows have none.

once	TRBD2	TRBV28	TRBJ2-7	CASSPRTSSSYEQYF	TGTGCCAGCAGTCCCCGGACTAGCAGCTCCTACGAGCAGTACTTC
-	-	TRBV28	TRBJ2-1	CASSLAGTQLRGIEQFF	TGTGCCAGCAGTTTGGCGGGGACCCAGCTGCGGGGTATTGAGCAGTTCTTC
-	-	TRBV27	TRBJ2-3	CASSLFAGSIDTQYF	TGTGCCAGCAGTTTATTCGCGGGATCGATAGATACGCAGTATTTT
-	TRBD1	TRBV27	TRBJ2-2	CASSFYSDRGYTGELFF	TGTGCCAGCAGTTTTTATTCGGACAGGGGATACACCGGGGAGCTGTTTTTT
-	-	TRBV10-3	TRBJ1-4	CAISQGYEKLFF	TGTGCCATCTCGCAGGGGTATGAAAAACTGTTTTTT
few	TRBD1	TRBV19	TRBJ1-2	CASSIEGANYGYTF	TGTGCCAGTAGTATTGAGGGGGCGAACTATGGCTACACCTTC
once	-	TRBV7-2	TRBJ2-1	CASSSSRVNEQFF	TGTGCCAGCAGCTCAAGCAGGGTCAATGAGCAGTTCTTC
-	TRBD1	TRBV13	TRBJ1-1	CASSYPRGLGTEAFF	TGTGCCAGCAGCTACCCCAGGGGGCTAGGCACTGAAGCTTTCTTT
-	-	TRBV30	TRBJ2-5	CAWSGGSTETQYF	TGTGCCTGGAGCGGCGGATCTACAGAGACCCAGTACTTC
-	-	TRBV28	TRBJ1-3	CASTHLRFRDTTGNTIYF	TGTGCCAGCACCCATTTGCGATTCCGGGACACCACTGGAAACACCATATATTTT
-	-	TRBV7-3	TRBJ1-4	CASSPQTEKLFF	TGTGCCAGCAGCCCGCAGACAGAAAAACTGTTTTTT
-	TRBD1	TRBV19	TRBJ2-7	CASSSNGRTGGYYEQYF	TGTGCCAGTAGTTCCAACGGGAGGACAGGGGGATACTACGAGCAGTACTTC
-	-	TRBV5-4	TRBJ2-1	CASSLSYNEQFF	TGTGCCAGCAGCTTGTCTTACAATGAGCAGTTCTTC
once	-	TRBV12-3/TRBV12-4	TRBJ2-1	CASRTSRNEQFF	TGTGCCAGCAGGACTAGTAGGAATGAGCAGTTCTTC
few	-	TRBV7-3	TRBJ1-1	CASSLDRNTEAFF	TGTGCCAGCAGCTTGGACAGGAACACTGAAGCTTTCTTT
-	-	TRBV5-1	TRBJ1-1	CASSPGQPSKNTEAFF	TGCGCCAGCAGCCCCGGACAGCCAAGCAAGAACACTGAAGCTTTCTTT
-	-	TRBV4-1	TRBJ1-4	CASGQYATNEKLFF	TGCGCCAGCGGGCAGTACGCAACTAATGAAAAACTGTTTTTT
-	-	TRBV3-1/TRBV3-2	TRBJ2-1	CASSLSSVERVEQFF	TGTGCCAGCAGCCTCAGTAGCGTTGAGAGGGTTGAGCAGTTCTTC
-	-	TRBV5-6	TRBJ2-7	CASSLVASEQYF	TGTGCCAGCAGCTTGGTTGCCAGCGAGCAGTACTTC
-	-	TRBV12-3/TRBV12-4	TRBJ1-2	CASSLDSLYGYTF	TGTGCCAGCAGTTTAGACAGCCTATATGGCTACACCTTC
-	-	TRBV19	TRBJ2-2	CASSRAGNTGELFF	TGTGCCAGTAGTAGGGCGGGGAACACCGGGGAGCTGTTTTTT
-	-	TRBV7-2	TRBJ1-1	CAGSLTGMNTEAFF	TGTGCCGGCAGCTTAACAGGGATGAACACTGAAGCTTTCTTT
few	TRBD2	TRBV2	TRBJ2-1	CASDPSGRYNEQFF	TGTGCCAGCGATCCTAGCGGTCGCTACAATGAGCAGTTCTTC
-	TRBD1	TRBV7-9	TRBJ1-4	CASSLVTGANEKLFF	TGTGCCAGCAGCTTGGTAACAGGGGCAAATGAAAAACTGTTTTTT
-	-	TRBV5-5	TRBJ2-7	CASLRGRVSSEQYF	TGTGCCAGCCTCAGGGGAAGGGTATCCAGCGAGCAGTACTTC
-	-	TRBV21-1	TRBJ2-2	CASSKVGRERGTGELFF	TGTGCCAGCAGCAAAGTAGGGCGGGAGCGAGGCACCGGGGAGCTGTTTTTT
-	-	TRBV7-8	TRBJ2-7	CASSLGSYEQYF	TGTGCCAGCAGCTTAGGCAGCTACGAGCAGTACTTC
-	-	TRBV28	TRBJ2-5	CASSPNLETQYF	TGTGCCAGCAGTCCTAATCTAGAGACCCAGTACTTC
once	TRBD1	TRBV6-6	TRBJ2-1	CASSMAGGNNEQFF	TGTGCCAGCAGTATGGCAGGGGGTAACAATGAGCAGTTCTTC
once	TRBD1	TRBV4-1	TRBJ2-7	CASSLNPTGDYEQYF	TGCGCCAGCAGCCTAAATCCGACAGGGGACTACGAGCAGTACTTC
once	-	TRBV5-8	TRBJ2-3	CASSFGGGTDTQYF	TGTGCCAGCAGCTTCGGCGGAGGCACAGATACGCAGTATTTT
-	-	TRBV7-9	TRBJ2-7	CASQRAVPYEQYF	TGTGCCAGCCAGAGGGCAGTCCCCTACGAGCAGTACTTC
-	TRBD1	TRBV19	TRBJ2-7	CASSIGDRGSYEQYF	TGTGCCAGTAGTATAGGGGACAGGGGCTCCTACGAGCAGTACTTC
-	TRBD1	TRBV11-1	TRBJ1-2	CASSSQGAYNYGYTF	TGTGCCAGCAGTTCACAGGGGGCATATAACTATGGCTACACCTTC
-	TRBD2	TRBV5-1	TRBJ2-7	CASSLGGTSGRSEQYF	TGCGCCAGCAGCTTGGGAGGGACTAGCGGGAGATCCGAGCAGTACTTC